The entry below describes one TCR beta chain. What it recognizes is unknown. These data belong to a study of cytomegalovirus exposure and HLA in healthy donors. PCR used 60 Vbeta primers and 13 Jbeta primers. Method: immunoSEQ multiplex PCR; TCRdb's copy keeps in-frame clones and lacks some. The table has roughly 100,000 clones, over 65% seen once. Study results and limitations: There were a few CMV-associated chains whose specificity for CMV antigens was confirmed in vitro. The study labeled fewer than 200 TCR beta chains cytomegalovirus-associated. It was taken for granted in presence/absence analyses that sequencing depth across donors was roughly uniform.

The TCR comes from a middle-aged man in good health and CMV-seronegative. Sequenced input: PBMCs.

The CDR3 nucleotides are TGTGCCTGGAGTGTAATAAATGGCTACACCTTC. It codes for CAWSVINGYTF. The chain combines TRBV30 with TRBJ1-2; the D is unclear. Germline-derived CDR1 and CDR2 are GTSNPN and SVGIG (reference sequence). The length of the CDR3 is 11 residues. The V end lost 0 bases, the J end lost 6 bases, and 5 bases lay between the germline ends.